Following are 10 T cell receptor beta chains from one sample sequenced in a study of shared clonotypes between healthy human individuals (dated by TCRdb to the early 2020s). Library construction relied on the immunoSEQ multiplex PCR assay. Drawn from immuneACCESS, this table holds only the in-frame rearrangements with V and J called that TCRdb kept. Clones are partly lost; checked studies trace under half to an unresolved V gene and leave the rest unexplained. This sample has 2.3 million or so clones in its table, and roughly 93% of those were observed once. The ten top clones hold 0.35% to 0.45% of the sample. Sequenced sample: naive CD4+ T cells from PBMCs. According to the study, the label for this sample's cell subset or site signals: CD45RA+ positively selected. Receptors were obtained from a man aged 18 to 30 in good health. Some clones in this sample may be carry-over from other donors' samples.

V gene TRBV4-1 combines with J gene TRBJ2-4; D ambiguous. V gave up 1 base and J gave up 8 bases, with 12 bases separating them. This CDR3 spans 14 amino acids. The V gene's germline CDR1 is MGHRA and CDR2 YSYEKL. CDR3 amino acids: CASSQVGFADIQYF. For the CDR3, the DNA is TGCGCCAGCAGCCAAGTGGGATTTGCGGACATTCAGTACTTC.

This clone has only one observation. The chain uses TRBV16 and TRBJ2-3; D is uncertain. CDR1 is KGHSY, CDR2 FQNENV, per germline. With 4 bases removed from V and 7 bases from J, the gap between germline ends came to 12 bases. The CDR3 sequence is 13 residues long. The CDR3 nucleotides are TGTGCCAGCAGCCCAGGCACTATCCATACGCAGTATTTT. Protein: CASSPGTIHTQYF.

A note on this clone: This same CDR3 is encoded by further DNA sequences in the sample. CDR3 protein: CASSVRTGEETQYF. The CDR3 DNA is TGTGCCAGCAGCGTTAGGACAGGGGAAGAGACCCAGTACTTC. This sequence joins TRBV9 and TRBJ2-5, with 9 bases identical to TRBD1. CDR3 size: 14 residues. Germline loops: CDR1 SGDLS, CDR2 YYNGEE. Losses at the gene ends were 2 bases for V and 3 bases for J; bases not matched to a gene: 2.

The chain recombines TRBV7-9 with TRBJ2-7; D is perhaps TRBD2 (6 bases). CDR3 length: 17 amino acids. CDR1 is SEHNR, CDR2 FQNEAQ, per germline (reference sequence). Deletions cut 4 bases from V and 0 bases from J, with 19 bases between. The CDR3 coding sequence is TGTGCCAGCAGCTCCCCCTGGCGGGAAACAAGCTCCTACGAGCAGTACTTC. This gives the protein CASSSPWRETSSYEQYF.

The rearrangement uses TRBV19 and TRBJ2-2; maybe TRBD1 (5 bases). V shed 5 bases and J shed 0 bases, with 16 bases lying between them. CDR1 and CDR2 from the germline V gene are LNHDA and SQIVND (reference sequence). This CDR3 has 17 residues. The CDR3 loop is CASSPRTYRANTGELFF. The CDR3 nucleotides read TGTGCCAGTAGTCCGAGGACATACCGGGCGAACACCGGGGAGCTGTTTTTT.

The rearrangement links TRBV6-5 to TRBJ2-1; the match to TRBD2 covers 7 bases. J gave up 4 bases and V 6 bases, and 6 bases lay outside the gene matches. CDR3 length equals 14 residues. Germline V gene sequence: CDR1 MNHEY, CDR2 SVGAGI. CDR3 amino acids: CASSRGLVYNEQFF. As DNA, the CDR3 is TGTGCCAGCAGCCGTGGACTAGTTTACAATGAGCAGTTCTTC.

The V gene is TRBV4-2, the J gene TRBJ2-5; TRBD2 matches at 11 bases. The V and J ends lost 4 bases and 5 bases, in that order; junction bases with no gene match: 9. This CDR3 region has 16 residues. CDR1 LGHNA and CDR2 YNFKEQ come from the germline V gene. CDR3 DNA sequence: TGTGCCAGCAGCCCCTTAGCGGGAGGGTCTGGGGAGACCCAGTACTTC. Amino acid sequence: CASSPLAGGSGETQYF.

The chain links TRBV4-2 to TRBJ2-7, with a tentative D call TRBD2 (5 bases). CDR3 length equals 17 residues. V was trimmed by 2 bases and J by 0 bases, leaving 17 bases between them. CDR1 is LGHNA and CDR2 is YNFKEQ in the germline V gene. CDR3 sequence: CASSQPWAGASSYEQYF. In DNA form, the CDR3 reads TGTGCCAGCAGCCAACCCTGGGCGGGCGCAAGCTCCTACGAGCAGTACTTC.

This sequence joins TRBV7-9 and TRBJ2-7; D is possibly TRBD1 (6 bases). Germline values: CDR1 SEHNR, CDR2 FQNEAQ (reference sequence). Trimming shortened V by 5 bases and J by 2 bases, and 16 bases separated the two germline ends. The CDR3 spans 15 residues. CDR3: CASSTWTEGPYEQYF. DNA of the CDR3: TGTGCCAGCAGCACCTGGACAGAGGGCCCCTACGAGCAGTACTTC. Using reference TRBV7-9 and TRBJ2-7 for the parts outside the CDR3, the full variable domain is DTGVSQNPRHKITKRGQNVTFRCDPISEHNRLYWYRQTLGQGPEFLTYFQNEAQLEKSRLLSDRFSAERPKGSFSTLEIQRTEQGDSAMYLCASSTWTEGPYEQYFGPGTRLTVT.

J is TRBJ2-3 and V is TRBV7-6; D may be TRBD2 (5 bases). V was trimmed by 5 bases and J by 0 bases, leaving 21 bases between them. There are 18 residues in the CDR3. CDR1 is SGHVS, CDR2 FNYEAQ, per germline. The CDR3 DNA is TGTGCCAGCAGCCTGGCTATGGGCGGGTGGTCTAGCACAGATACGCAGTATTTT. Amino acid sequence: CASSLAMGGWSSTDTQYF.